This T cell receptor beta chain originates from a study of T cells in women clearing cervical HPV infection. Study overall: Controls gave blood once infection was undetectable; cases at lesion identification.

Points on this clone: The read is 3 residues too short to cover the CDR3 end, so that end is filled in from the germline J gene.

Only in-frame clones appear in the TCRdb table, and some are missing; sequencing was by immunoSEQ multiplex PCR. In all, the sample yields some 31,000 clones. The CDR3 totals 17 residues. Trimming removed 6 bases from V and 4 bases from J, with 23 bases in between. The chain uses TRBV12-3 or TRBV12-4 and TRBJ2-3; D is possibly TRBD2 (7 bases). The receptor was derived from a woman aged 18 to 75 with a cervical HPV16 infection that either progressed to CIN3+ or cleared (not recorded which). The sample consisted of blood buffy coat. The CDR3 bases that were read are TGTGCCAGCAGCCCTACCCTAGCGCGGGGGCCCCCAGATACG. Translated, it gives CASSPTLARGPPDT. The entire CDR3 protein is CASSPTLARGPPDTQYF.